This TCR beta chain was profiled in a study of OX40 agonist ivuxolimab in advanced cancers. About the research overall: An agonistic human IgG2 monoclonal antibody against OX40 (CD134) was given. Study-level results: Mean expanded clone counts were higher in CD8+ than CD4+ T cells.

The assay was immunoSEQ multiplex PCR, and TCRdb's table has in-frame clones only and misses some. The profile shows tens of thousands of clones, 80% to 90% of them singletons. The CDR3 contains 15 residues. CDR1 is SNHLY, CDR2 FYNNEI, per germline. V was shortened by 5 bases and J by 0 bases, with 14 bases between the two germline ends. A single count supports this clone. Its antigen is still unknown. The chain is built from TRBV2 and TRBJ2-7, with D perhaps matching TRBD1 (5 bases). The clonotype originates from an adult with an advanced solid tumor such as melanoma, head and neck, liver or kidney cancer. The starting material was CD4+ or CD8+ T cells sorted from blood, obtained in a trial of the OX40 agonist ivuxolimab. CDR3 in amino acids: CASSLLGRDSYEQYF. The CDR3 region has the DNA TGTGCCAGCAGTCTCTTGGGCAGGGACTCCTACGAGCAGTACTTC.